This T cell receptor beta chain was identified in a study of blood T cell repertoires in COVID-19. The overall study: Samples of COVID-19 (acute and convalescent) were obtained from the United States, Italy and Spain.

Germline V gives CDR1 LGHDT, CDR2 YNNKEL (reference sequence). This CDR3 has 16 amino acids. Trimming cost V 0 bases and J 0 bases, with 10 bases left between them. Clones were read by immunoSEQ multiplex PCR, and TCRdb kept only the in-frame ones, dropping some. The repertoire holds 300,000 to 350,000 clones, approximately 83% seen once, with more than 2% in the top ten. Study members were between 18 and 89 years old and lived in 24 US regions. Cohort 3 recovery required two negative PCRs, clearance, or symptom resolution. The sequence was collected from a man aged 25-45 years who had recovered from COVID-19. Sequencing was done on a sample of PBMCs or T cells enriched from blood (not recorded which). This sequence joins TRBV3-1 (or the pseudogene TRBV3-2) and TRBJ2-3; D perhaps matches TRBD2 (5 bases). As DNA, the CDR3 is TGTGCCAGCAGCCAAGATGAAGCGGCCAGCACAGATACGCAGTATTTT. It is translated as CASSQDEAASTDTQYF.